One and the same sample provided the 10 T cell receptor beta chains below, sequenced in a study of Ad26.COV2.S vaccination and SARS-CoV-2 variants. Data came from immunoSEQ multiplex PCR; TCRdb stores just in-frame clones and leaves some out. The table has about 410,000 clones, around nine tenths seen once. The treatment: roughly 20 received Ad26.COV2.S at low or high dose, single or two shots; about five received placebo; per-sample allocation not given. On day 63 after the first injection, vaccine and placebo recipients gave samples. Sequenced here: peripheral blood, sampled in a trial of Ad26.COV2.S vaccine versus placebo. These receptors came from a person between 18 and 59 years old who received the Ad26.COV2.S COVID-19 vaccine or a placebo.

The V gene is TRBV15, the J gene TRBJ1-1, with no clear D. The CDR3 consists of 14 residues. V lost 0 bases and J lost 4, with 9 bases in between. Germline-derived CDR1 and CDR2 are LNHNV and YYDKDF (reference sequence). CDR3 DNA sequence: TGTGCCACCAGCAGAGATCTCGCGGCCACTGAAGCTTTCTTT. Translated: CATSRDLAATEAFF. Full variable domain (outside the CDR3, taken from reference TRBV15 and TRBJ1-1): DAMVIQNPRYQVTQFGKPVTLSCSQTLNHNVMYWYQQKSSQAPKLLFHYYDKDFNNEADTPDNFQSRRPNTSFCFLDIRSPGLGDTAMYLCATSRDLAATEAFFGQGTRLTVV.

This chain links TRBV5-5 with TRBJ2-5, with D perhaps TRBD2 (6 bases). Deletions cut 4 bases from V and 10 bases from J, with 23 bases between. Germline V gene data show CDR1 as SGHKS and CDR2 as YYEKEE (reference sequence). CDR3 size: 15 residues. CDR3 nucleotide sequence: TGTGCCAGCAGCCCCCGGGACGGTGTATTCGGGGGCCAGTACTTC. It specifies CASSPRDGVFGGQYF.

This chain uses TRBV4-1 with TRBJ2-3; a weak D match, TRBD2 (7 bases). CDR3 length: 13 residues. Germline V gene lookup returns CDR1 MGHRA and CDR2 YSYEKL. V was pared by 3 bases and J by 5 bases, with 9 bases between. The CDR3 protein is CASSQGGGDTQYF. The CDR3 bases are TGCGCCAGCAGCCAGGGAGGGGGAGATACGCAGTATTTT.

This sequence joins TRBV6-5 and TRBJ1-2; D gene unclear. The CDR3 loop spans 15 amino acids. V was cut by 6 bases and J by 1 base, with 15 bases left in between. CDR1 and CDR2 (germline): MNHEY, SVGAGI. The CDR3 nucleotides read TGTGCCAGCAGCGCATGGGATAACAGTAACTATGGCTACACCTTC. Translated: CASSAWDNSNYGYTF.

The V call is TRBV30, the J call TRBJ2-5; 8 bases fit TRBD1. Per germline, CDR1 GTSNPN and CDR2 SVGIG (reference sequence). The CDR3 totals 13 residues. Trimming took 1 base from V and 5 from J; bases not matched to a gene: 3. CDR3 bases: TGTGCCTGGAGTGGACAGGGGTGGGAGACCCAGTACTTC. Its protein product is CAWSGQGWETQYF.

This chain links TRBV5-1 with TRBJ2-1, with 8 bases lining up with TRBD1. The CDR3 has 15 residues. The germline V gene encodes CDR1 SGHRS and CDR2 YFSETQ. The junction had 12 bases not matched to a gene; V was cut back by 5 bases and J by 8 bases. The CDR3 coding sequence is TGCGCCAGCAGTAAAAGGGACAGGAGTGGGGATGAGCAGTTCTTC. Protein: CASSKRDRSGDEQFF. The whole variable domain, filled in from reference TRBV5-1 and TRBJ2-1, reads KAGVTQTPRYLIKTRGQQVTLSCSPISGHRSVSWYQQTPGQGLQFLFEYFSETQRNKGNFPGRFSGRQFSNSRSEMNVSTLELGDSALYLCASSKRDRSGDEQFFGPGTRLTVL.

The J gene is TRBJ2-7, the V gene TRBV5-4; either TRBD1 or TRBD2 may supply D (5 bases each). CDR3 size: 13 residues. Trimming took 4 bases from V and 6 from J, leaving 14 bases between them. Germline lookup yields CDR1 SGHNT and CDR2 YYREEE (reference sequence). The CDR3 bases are TGTGCCAGCAGCCCGGGGCCCTCTCGCGAGCAGTACTTC. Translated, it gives CASSPGPSREQYF.

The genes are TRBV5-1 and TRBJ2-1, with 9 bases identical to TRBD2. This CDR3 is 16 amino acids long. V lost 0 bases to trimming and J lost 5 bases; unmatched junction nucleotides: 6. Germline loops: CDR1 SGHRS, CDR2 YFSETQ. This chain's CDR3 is CASSLVLAGINNEQFF. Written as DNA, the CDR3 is TGCGCCAGCAGCTTGGTTCTAGCGGGGATCAACAATGAGCAGTTCTTC.

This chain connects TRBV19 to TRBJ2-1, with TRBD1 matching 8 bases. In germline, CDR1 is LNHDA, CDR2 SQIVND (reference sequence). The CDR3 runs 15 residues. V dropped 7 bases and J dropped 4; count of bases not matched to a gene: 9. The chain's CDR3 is CASNTGTGFYNEQFF. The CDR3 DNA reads TGTGCCAGTAACACCGGGACAGGCTTTTACAATGAGCAGTTCTTC.

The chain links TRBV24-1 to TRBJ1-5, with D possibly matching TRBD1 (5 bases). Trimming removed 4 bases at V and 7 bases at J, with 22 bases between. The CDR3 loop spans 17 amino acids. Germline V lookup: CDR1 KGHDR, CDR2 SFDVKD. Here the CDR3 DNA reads TGTGCCACCAGTGACTCCCGGGACCCTAGGGAGACCCAGCCCCAGCATTTT. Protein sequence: CATSDSRDPRETQPQHF.